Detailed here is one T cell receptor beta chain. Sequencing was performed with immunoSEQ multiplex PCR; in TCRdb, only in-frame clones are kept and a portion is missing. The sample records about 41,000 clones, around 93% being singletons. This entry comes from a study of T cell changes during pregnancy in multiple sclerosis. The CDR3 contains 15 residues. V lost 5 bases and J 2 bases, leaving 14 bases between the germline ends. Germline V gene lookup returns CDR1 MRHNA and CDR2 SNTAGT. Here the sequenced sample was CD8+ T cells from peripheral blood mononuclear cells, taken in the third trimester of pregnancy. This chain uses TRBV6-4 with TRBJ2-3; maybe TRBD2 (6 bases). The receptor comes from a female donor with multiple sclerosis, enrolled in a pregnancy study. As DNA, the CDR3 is TGTGCCAGCAGTACGGGGGAGAAGGACACAGATACGCAGTATTTT. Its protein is CASSTGEKDTDTQYF.